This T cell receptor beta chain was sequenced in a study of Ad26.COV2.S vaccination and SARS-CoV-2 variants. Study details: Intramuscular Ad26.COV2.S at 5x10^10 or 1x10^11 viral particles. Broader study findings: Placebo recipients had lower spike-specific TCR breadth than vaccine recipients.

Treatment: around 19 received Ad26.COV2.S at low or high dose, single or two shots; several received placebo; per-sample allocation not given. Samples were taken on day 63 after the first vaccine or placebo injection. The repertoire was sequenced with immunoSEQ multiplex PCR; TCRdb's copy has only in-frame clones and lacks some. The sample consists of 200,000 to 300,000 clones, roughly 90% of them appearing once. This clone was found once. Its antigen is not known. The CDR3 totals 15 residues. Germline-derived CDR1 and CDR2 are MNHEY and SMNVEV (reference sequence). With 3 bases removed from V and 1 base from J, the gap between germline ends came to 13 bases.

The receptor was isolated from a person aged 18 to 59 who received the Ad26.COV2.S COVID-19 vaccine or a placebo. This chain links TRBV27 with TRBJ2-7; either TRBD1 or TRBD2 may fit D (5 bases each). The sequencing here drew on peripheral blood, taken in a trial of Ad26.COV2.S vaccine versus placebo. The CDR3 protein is CASSFSGGTSYEQYF. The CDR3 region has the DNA TGTGCCAGCAGTTTTAGTGGGGGAACATCCTACGAGCAGTACTTC.